The 2 T cell receptor beta chains below come from one sample, sequenced in a study of T cell responses to AZD1222 COVID-19 vaccine. Only in-frame clones appear in the TCRdb table, and some are missing; sequencing was by immunoSEQ multiplex PCR. Counted here are roughly 120,000 clones, under 95% occurring once; the ten biggest clones make up over 6%. The sample in question was peripheral blood, obtained on day 0 of AZD1222 vaccination. Receptors originate from an adult in good health.

The rearrangement joins TRBV6-1 to TRBJ1-3; D is perhaps TRBD1 (5 bases). CDR1 and CDR2 (germline): MNHNS, SASEGT. The CDR3 is 15 residues long. V lost 1 base and J 0 bases, leaving 7 bases between the germline ends. CDR3 sequence: CASSEGTSSGNTIYF. The CDR3 DNA follows: TGTGCCAGCAGTGAAGGGACAAGCTCTGGAAACACCATATATTTT.

The chain links TRBV28 to TRBJ1-5; 11 nucleotides match TRBD1. V lost 4 bases and J lost 0; bases outside the gene matches: 17. Per germline, CDR1 MDHEN and CDR2 SYDVKM. The CDR3 length is 21 residues. The DNA of the CDR3 is TGTGCCAGCAGTTCGGTACCACCGGGACAGGGGGGACCATATAGCAATCAGCCCCAGCATTTT. This sequence encodes CASSSVPPGQGGPYSNQPQHF.